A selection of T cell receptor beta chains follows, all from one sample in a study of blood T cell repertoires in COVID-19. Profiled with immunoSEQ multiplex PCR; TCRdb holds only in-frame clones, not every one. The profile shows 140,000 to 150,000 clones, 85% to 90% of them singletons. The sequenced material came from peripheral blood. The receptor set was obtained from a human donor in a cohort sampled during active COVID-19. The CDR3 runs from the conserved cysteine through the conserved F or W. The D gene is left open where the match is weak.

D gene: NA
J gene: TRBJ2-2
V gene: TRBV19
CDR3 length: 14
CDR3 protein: CASSIRVNTGELFF

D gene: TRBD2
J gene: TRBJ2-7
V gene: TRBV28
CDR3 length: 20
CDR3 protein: CASSPPPGLAGVLLSYEQYF

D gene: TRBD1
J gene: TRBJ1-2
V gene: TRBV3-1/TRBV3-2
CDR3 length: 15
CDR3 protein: CASSQVPGQDYGYTF

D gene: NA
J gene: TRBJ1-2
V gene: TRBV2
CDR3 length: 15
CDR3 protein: CASSRLLGTNYGYTF

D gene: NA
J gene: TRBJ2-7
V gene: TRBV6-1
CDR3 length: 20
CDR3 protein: CASSERPRDPAGLYAGEQYF

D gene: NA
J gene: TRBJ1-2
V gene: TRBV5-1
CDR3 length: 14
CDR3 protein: CASSASWGNYGYTF

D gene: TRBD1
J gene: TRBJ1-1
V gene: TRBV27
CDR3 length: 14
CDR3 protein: CASNRDRGLTEAFF

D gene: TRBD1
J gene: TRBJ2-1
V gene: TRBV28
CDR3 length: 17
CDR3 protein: CASSSTRDRGVYNEQFF

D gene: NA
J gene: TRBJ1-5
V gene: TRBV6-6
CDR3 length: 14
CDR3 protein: CASSYSTEDQPQHF

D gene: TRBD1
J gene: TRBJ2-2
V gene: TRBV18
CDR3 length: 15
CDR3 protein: CASSPQGQSTGELFF

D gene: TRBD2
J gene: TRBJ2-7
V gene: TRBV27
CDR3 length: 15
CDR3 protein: CASSSASGGRREQYF

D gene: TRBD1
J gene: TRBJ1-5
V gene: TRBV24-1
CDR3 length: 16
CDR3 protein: CATSDSLGGGGQPQHF

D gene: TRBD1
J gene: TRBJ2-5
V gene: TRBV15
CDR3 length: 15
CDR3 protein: CATSRAGTGQETQYF

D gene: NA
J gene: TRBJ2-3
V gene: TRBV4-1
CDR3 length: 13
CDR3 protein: CASRETGSGTQYF

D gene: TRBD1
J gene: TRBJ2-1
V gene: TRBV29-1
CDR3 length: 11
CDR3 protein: CSGDRGNEQFF

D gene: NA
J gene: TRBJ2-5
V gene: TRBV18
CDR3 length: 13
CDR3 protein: CASSPPVTVTQYF

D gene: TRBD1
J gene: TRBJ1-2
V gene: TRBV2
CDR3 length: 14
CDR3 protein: CASTPGQGDYGYTF

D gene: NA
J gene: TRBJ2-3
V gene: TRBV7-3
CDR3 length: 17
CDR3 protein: CASSLAGPLYGTDTQYF

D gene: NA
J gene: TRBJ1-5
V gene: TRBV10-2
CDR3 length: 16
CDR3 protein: CASSESLGRPDQPQHF

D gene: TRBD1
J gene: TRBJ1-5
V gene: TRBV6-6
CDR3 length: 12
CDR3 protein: CASSRTGDPQHF

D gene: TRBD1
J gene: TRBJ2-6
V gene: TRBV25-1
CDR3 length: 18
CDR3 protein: CASSDSDRGRLGANVLTF

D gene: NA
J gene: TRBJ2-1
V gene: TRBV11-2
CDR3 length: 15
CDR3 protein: CASSPVGPSYNEQFF

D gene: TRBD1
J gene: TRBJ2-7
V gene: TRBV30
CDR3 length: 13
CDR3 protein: CAWKSGGSYEQYF

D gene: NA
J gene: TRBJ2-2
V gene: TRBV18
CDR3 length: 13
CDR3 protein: CASSPPSIGELFF

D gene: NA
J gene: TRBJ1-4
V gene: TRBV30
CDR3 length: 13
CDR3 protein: CAWSPATNEKLFF

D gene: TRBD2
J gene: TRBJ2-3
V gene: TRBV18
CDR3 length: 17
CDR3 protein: CASSSSYGRPSTDTQYF

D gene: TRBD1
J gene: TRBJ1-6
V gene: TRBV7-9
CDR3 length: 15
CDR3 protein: CASSLGQGDHSPLHF